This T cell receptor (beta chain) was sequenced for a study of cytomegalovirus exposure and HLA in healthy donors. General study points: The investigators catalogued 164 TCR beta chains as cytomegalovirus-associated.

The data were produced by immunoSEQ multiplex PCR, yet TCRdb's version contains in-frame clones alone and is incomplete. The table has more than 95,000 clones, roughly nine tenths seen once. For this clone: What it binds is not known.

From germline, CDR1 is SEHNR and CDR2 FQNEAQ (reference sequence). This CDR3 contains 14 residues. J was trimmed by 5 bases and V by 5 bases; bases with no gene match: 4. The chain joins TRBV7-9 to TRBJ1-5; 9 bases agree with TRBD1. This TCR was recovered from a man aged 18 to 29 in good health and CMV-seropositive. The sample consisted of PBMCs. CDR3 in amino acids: CASSMGQGDQPQHF. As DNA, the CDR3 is TGTGCCAGCAGCATGGGACAGGGAGATCAGCCCCAGCATTTT. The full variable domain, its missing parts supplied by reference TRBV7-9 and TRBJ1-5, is DTGVSQNPRHKITKRGQNVTFRCDPISEHNRLYWYRQTLGQGPEFLTYFQNEAQLEKSRLLSDRFSAERPKGSFSTLEIQRTEQGDSAMYLCASSMGQGDQPQHFGDGTRLSIL.